The 3 T cell receptor beta chains below all came from one sample that was sequenced in a study of cytomegalovirus exposure and HLA in healthy donors. 60 Vbeta and 13 Jbeta primers were used in PCR. The repertoire was sequenced with immunoSEQ multiplex PCR; TCRdb's copy has only in-frame clones and lacks some. The sample lists 90,000 to 120,000 clones; approximately 79% were seen once. Sequencing was carried out using PBMCs. The receptor set was obtained from a woman aged 40 to 55 in good health and CMV-seronegative.

This chain joins TRBV6-6 and TRBJ1-5; D uncertain. From germline, CDR1 is MNHNY and CDR2 SVGAGI (reference sequence). V was cut by 7 bases and J by 3 bases, with 16 bases left in between. There are 15 residues in the CDR3. Written as DNA, the CDR3 is TGTGCCAGCACCCCTCAGGAGGGCTTCAATCAGCCCCAGCATTTT. It encodes CASTPQEGFNQPQHF.

To note about this clone: An end of the junction differs from the germline gene, which may be a read error. The chain employs TRBV10-1 and TRBJ2-1, with a possible D match to TRBD1 (5 bases). The germline gives CDR1 WNHNN, CDR2 SYGVQD (reference sequence). The CDR3 extends over 16 amino acids. The CDR3 is CASSEARGGSYNEQFF. CDR3 DNA: TGCGCTAGCAGTGAGGCAAGGGGTGGAAGCTACAATGAGCAGTTCTTC.

The chain recombines TRBV6-5 with TRBJ2-1; 12 bases match TRBD2. Germline lookup yields CDR1 MNHEY and CDR2 SVGAGI. The CDR3 sequence is 16 residues long. V was clipped by 0 bases and J by 6 bases; unmatched bases: 3. Written as DNA, the CDR3 is TGTGCCAGCAGTTACTCGCCTAGCGGGGGGGCCAATGAGCAGTTCTTC. Its translation is CASSYSPSGGANEQFF.